The 20 T cell receptor beta chains below were found in one sample sequenced in a study of CD8 T cells in Susac syndrome. With random hexamers, roughly 0.45 to 1 ug RNA was reverse transcribed. TCRdb itself ran the immunoSEQ multiplex PCR reads through MiXCR, one entry per CDR3 protein. The sample yields some 180,000 distinct CDR3 sequences, around 94% seen once. The sample taken for sequencing was CD4+ T cells from PBMCs. Receptors originate from a human donor with Susac syndrome.

The rearrangement uses TRBV5-8 and TRBJ1-2; a weak D match, TRBD1 (5 bases). The germline CDR1 and CDR2 sequences are SGHTS and YDEGEE. The V gene lost 4 bases and the J gene lost 8 bases, with 18 bases spanning the gap. There are 14 residues in the CDR3. CDR3 in DNA: TGTGCCAGCAGCGCAGGTTGGGGGGAACGGGGCTACACCTTC. Protein: CASSAGWGERGYTF.

CDR3 residues: CSTGRGRRETQYF. The CDR3 DNA follows: TGCAGCACCGGAAGGGGGCGCAGGGAGACCCAGTACTTC. The chain joins TRBV29-1 to TRBJ2-5; TRBD1 aligns across 7 bases. V lost 8 bases to trimming and J lost 5 bases; unmatched junction nucleotides: 11. The CDR3 length is 13 residues. In germline, CDR1 is SQVTM, CDR2 ANQGSEA.

The rearrangement joins TRBV6-6 to TRBJ1-1; unclear D gene. CDR1 is MNHNY and CDR2 is SVGAGI in the germline V gene (reference sequence). V dropped 5 bases and J dropped 1 base, with 5 bases sitting between them. CDR3 length: 12 residues. In DNA form, the CDR3 reads TGTGCCAGCAGTAACAGGAACACTGAAGCTTTCTTT. Translating it yields CASSNRNTEAFF.

The genes are TRBV20-1 and TRBJ1-5; TRBD1 matches 10 bases. Germline CDR1 and CDR2: DFQATT and SNEGSKA (reference sequence). The ends lost 6 bases at V and 6 bases at J; junction bases unmatched: 14. This CDR3 contains 16 residues. The CDR3 region has the DNA TGCAGTGCCACCAGACAGACAGGGGGCGTTAGTCAGCCCCAGCATTTT. Translation gives CSATRQTGGVSQPQHF.

The chain uses TRBV7-9 and TRBJ2-7; TRBD1 matches 11 bases. The length of the CDR3 is 16 residues. The J segment lost 3 bases and the V segment lost 4 bases, leaving 8 bases of the junction unmatched. Germline V gene data show CDR1 as SEHNR and CDR2 as FQNEAQ (reference sequence). The DNA of the CDR3 is TGTGCCAGCAGCTCCGGGACAGGGGGTCGCCGCTACGAGCAGTACTTC. Its protein product is CASSSGTGGRRYEQYF.

The chain couples TRBV6-2 or TRBV6-3 to TRBJ2-7; a weak D match, TRBD2 (6 bases). With 7 bases removed from V and 3 bases from J, the gap between germline ends came to 13 bases. The CDR3 totals 13 residues. Germline V gene data show CDR1 as MNHEY and CDR2 as SVGEGT. CDR3 residues: CASTPGGNYEQYF. In DNA, the CDR3 is TGTGCCAGCACCCCTGGGGGGAACTACGAGCAGTACTTC.

This clonotype has just one count. The V gene is TRBV11-2, the J gene TRBJ2-3; 11 bases agree with TRBD1. There are 16 residues in the CDR3. Looked up from germline, CDR1 is SGHAT and CDR2 is FQNNGV. J was trimmed by 4 bases and V by 5 bases; bases with no gene match: 8. DNA of the CDR3: TGTGCCAGCAGCCCTCCGGGACAGGGGGGGTCAGATACGCAGTATTTT. Its protein product is CASSPPGQGGSDTQYF.

This chain connects TRBV5-4 to TRBJ1-1; no clear D gene. Germline CDR1 SGHNT, CDR2 YYREEE (reference sequence). The CDR3 is 14 residues long. Trimming removed 3 bases from V and 1 base from J, with 10 bases in between. CDR3: CASSSRVTNTEAFF. The CDR3 DNA reads as TGTGCCAGCAGCTCCCGGGTCACGAACACTGAAGCTTTCTTT.

The chain is built from TRBV7-2 and TRBJ2-7; maybe TRBD2 (6 bases). The V gene lost 1 base and the J gene lost 1 base, with 11 bases spanning the gap. This CDR3 has 15 amino acids. Germline-derived CDR1 and CDR2 are SGHTA and FQGNSA. CDR3 sequence: CASSLGHGGSYEQYF. In DNA, the CDR3 is TGTGCCAGCAGCTTAGGGCATGGGGGGTCCTACGAGCAGTACTTC.

The chain uses TRBV6-5 and TRBJ2-3, with TRBD2 matching 13 bases. J lost 6 bases, V lost 6 bases, and 6 bases had no gene match. CDR1 and CDR2 (germline): MNHEY, SVGAGI. The CDR3 has 15 residues. CDR3 nucleotides: TGTGCCAGCAGCCTGGGACTAGCGGGATGGGATACGCAGTATTTT. Translated, it gives CASSLGLAGWDTQYF.

V and J are TRBV7-2 and TRBJ2-2; a weak D match, TRBD2 (5 bases). V was cut by 11 bases and J by 3 bases, with 13 bases left in between. Germline V gene sequence: CDR1 SGHTA, CDR2 FQGNSA. The CDR3 is made up of 13 amino acids. The CDR3 loop reads CALRERHTGELFF. CDR3 in DNA: TGTGCCCTAAGGGAGCGTCACACCGGGGAGCTGTTTTTT.

The V and J genes are TRBV29-1 and TRBJ1-2, with 9 bases fitting TRBD1. Trimming at V came to 6 bases and at J to 7 bases, leaving 9 bases not matched to a gene. Germline V CDR1 and CDR2: SQVTM, ANQGSEA. This CDR3 comprises 13 residues. CDR3 loop: CSVAGQGRRGYTF. The CDR3 DNA is TGCAGCGTCGCGGGACAGGGCCGACGTGGCTACACCTTC.

This clonotype was counted once. The genes are TRBV7-8 and TRBJ2-3, with TRBD2 matching 11 bases. This CDR3 region has 16 residues. CDR1 is SGHVS, CDR2 FQNEAQ, per germline. J lost 2 bases, V lost 5 bases, and 6 bases had no gene match. In DNA form, the CDR3 reads TGTGCCAGCAGCATGGCTAGCGGGAGGCCCACAGATACGCAGTATTTT. It translates to CASSMASGRPTDTQYF.

The J gene is TRBJ1-5, the V gene TRBV12-3 or TRBV12-4, with 8 bases lining up with TRBD1. The CDR3 loop spans 15 amino acids. V lost 1 base, J lost 7 bases, and 6 bases stayed unmatched. The CDR3 loop is CASSLGSQGAQPQHF. In DNA form, the CDR3 reads TGTGCCAGCAGTTTAGGATCCCAGGGGGCGCAGCCCCAGCATTTT.

The gene calls are TRBV20-1 and TRBJ2-1; no clear D gene. This CDR3 has 14 residues. V was trimmed by 0 bases and J by 10 bases, leaving 16 bases between them. Germline V lookup: CDR1 DFQATT, CDR2 SNEGSKA (reference sequence). For the CDR3, the DNA is TGCAGTGCTAGAGAATTCCGACTCGAGAGAGAGCAGTTCTTC. Amino acid sequence: CSAREFRLEREQFF.

The chain is built from TRBV4-2 and TRBJ2-2; 12 bases are shared with TRBD2. The V gene's germline CDR1 is LGHNA and CDR2 YNFKEQ. The CDR3 is made up of 17 amino acids. The V gene end was trimmed by 3 bases and the J gene end by 6 bases; junction bases not matched to a gene: 8. The CDR3, as DNA: TGTGCCAGCAGCCACCCCAGGACTAGCGGGGTCGCCGGGGAGCTGTTTTTT. It yields the protein CASSHPRTSGVAGELFF.

J is TRBJ1-4 and V is TRBV30; the D is unclear. The germline V gene has CDR1 GTSNPN and CDR2 SVGIG (reference sequence). The CDR3 sequence is 13 residues long. The V gene lost 0 bases and the J gene lost 5 bases, with 7 bases spanning the gap. The CDR3 reads CAWSVQRNEKLFF. The CDR3, as DNA: TGTGCCTGGAGTGTACAGAGGAATGAAAAACTGTTTTTT. Full variable domain (missing parts from reference TRBV30 and TRBJ1-4): SQTIHQWPATLVQPVGSPLSLECTVEGTSNPNLYWYRQAAGRGLQLLFYSVGIGQISSEVPQNLSASRPQDRQFILSSKKLLLSDSGFYLCAWSVQRNEKLFFGSGTQLSVL.

The rearrangement joins TRBV10-3 to TRBJ1-1; the D gene is possibly TRBD1 (5 bases). Trimming shortened V by 10 bases and J by 4 bases, and 16 bases separated the two germline ends. The CDR3 has 13 residues. Germline V gene data show CDR1 as ENHRY and CDR2 as SYGVKD. The CDR3 region is CASLPSGGTEAFF. CDR3 coding DNA: TGTGCCAGCCTACCGAGTGGGGGCACTGAAGCTTTCTTT.

This chain links TRBV7-9 with TRBJ2-2; D ambiguous. The V and J ends lost 0 bases and 0 bases respectively, with 5 bases between them. Looked up from germline, CDR1 is SEHNR and CDR2 is FQNEAQ (reference sequence). This CDR3 comprises 15 residues. The CDR3 nucleotides are TGTGCCAGCAGCTTAGCGTCGCCGAACACCGGGGAGCTGTTTTTT. Translation gives CASSLASPNTGELFF.

This chain joins TRBV10-3 and TRBJ1-1; D is ambiguous. Looked up from germline, CDR1 is ENHRY and CDR2 is SYGVKD. The CDR3 runs 11 residues. V dropped 3 bases and J dropped 8 bases, with 7 bases sitting between them. CDR3 sequence: CAISDDMEAFF. The CDR3 DNA follows: TGTGCCATCAGTGACGATATGGAAGCTTTCTTT.